The entry below describes one TCR beta chain. This may stem from a read error, because a much larger clone lies one nucleotide away. V was shortened by 1 base and J by 3 bases, with 1 base between the two germline ends. Germline CDR1 is SGHAT and CDR2 is FQNNGV. This CDR3 has 11 residues. Bulk PBMC genomic DNA spanned ten immunoSEQ deep plates. TCRdb keeps only in-frame clones here, not all; method: immunoSEQ multiplex PCR. The table includes hundreds of thousands of clones, around 75% detected once. This sample stems from a study of shared clonotypes between healthy human individuals. The TCR comes from a woman aged 40 to 49 in good health. Some clones in this sample may be carry-over from other donors' samples. The chain links TRBV11-2 to TRBJ2-7; unclear D gene. The sample was PBMCs. The CDR3 nucleotides read TGTGCCAGCAGCTTAGTCTACGAGCAGTACTTC. It encodes CASSLVYEQYF.